This entry lists 31 T cell receptor beta chains sequenced from one sample in a study of cytomegalovirus exposure and HLA in healthy donors. 13 Jbeta primers and 60 Vbeta primers were used for the PCR. Produced via immunoSEQ multiplex PCR; TCRdb's table is partial and in-frame only. Among under 30,000 clones listed, 75% to 80% were seen once. What was sequenced was PBMCs. These receptors all come from a male donor in good health and CMV-seronegative.

This chain links TRBV27 with TRBJ2-2; TRBD1 might be the D (5 bases). Germline assignment: CDR1 MNHEY and CDR2 SMNVEV (reference sequence). The CDR3 has 15 amino acids. Trimming pared 2 bases from V and 1 base from J, leaving 8 bases between. CDR3 region: CASSLQGLNTGELFF. CDR3 in DNA: TGTGCCAGCAGTTTACAGGGTTTGAACACCGGGGAGCTGTTTTTT.

The rearrangement joins TRBV5-1 to TRBJ2-7, with a possible D match to TRBD1 (6 bases). CDR1 and CDR2 from the germline V gene are SGHRS and YFSETQ. Trimming shortened V by 3 bases and J by 5 bases, and 15 bases separated the two germline ends. This CDR3 has 14 residues. The CDR3 sequence is CASSSVGSGDEQYF. The CDR3 DNA reads as TGCGCCAGCAGCTCCGTAGGGTCAGGGGACGAGCAGTACTTC.

The rearrangement uses TRBV28 and TRBJ2-1; 11 nucleotides agree with TRBD2. This CDR3 contains 16 residues. Germline V lookup: CDR1 MDHEN, CDR2 SYDVKM. The ends lost 6 bases at V and 5 bases at J; junction bases unmatched: 9. CDR3: CASRFLGTSGNNEQFF. The CDR3 region has the DNA TGTGCCAGCAGATTCCTCGGGACTAGCGGAAACAATGAGCAGTTCTTC. Filled out from reference TRBV28 and TRBJ2-1, the complete variable domain reads DVKVTQSSRYLVKRTGEKVFLECVQDMDHENMFWYRQDPGLGLRLIYFSYDVKMKEKGDIPEGYSVSREKKERFSLILESASTNQTSMYLCASRFLGTSGNNEQFFGPGTRLTVL.

The chain has TRBV14 and TRBJ2-7, with 8 bases aligning to TRBD1. CDR1 is SGHDN, CDR2 FVKESK, per germline. V was clipped by 4 bases and J by 1 base; unmatched bases: 6. This CDR3 comprises 15 residues. In DNA form, the CDR3 reads TGTGCCAGCAGCCTCCGGACAGGGAGATCCTACGAGCAGTACTTC. This sequence encodes CASSLRTGRSYEQYF. Looking up the rest from reference TRBV14 and TRBJ2-7 gives the full variable domain: EAGVTQFPSHSVIEKGQTVTLRCDPISGHDNLYWYRRVMGKEIKFLLHFVKESKQDESGMPNNRFLAERTGGTYSTLKVQPAELEDSGVYFCASSLRTGRSYEQYFGPGTRLTVT.

The chain uses TRBV19 and TRBJ2-1, with TRBD1 matching 10 bases. The germline V gene has CDR1 LNHDA and CDR2 SQIVND (reference sequence). The CDR3 extends over 16 amino acids. The J segment lost 3 bases and the V segment lost 6 bases, leaving 8 bases of the junction unmatched. The CDR3 sequence is CASRKVRTGGYNEQFF. The CDR3 nucleotides are TGTGCCAGTAGAAAAGTCCGGACAGGGGGCTACAATGAGCAGTTCTTC.

The chain carries TRBV19 and TRBJ1-3; D gene ambiguous. V lost 6 bases, J lost 0 bases, and 12 bases lay in between. This CDR3 is built from 15 residues. CDR1 is LNHDA and CDR2 is SQIVND in the germline V gene (reference sequence). CDR3 in amino acids: CASRYSLNSGNTIYF. The CDR3 nucleotides read TGTGCCAGTAGATACTCCTTAAACTCTGGAAACACCATATATTTT. The full variable domain, its missing parts supplied by reference TRBV19 and TRBJ1-3, is DGGITQSPKYLFRKEGQNVTLSCEQNLNHDAMYWYRQDPGQGLRLIYYSQIVNDFQKGDIAEGYSVSREKKESFPLTVTSAQKNPTAFYLCASRYSLNSGNTIYFGEGSWLTVV.

The V gene is TRBV19, the J gene TRBJ2-3; D perhaps matches TRBD2 (6 bases). V lost 6 bases and J lost 5, with 18 bases in between. The CDR3 totals 15 residues. The germline gives CDR1 LNHDA, CDR2 SQIVND (reference sequence). CDR3 bases: TGTGCCAGTAGGGGGACTCCCGGAGGGGTAGATACGCAGTATTTT. Translating it yields CASRGTPGGVDTQYF.

J is TRBJ2-1 and V is TRBV9; 7 bases line up with TRBD2. CDR3 length: 17 residues. The V segment lost 0 bases and the J segment 8 bases; nucleotides outside the gene matches: 14. CDR1 is SGDLS, CDR2 YYNGEE, per germline. CDR3 in DNA: TGTGCCAGCAGCGTAGCTGGGTCTAGCGGTCGCCACGATGAGCAGTTCTTC. It encodes CASSVAGSSGRHDEQFF. The whole variable domain, remainder taken from reference TRBV9 and TRBJ2-1, is DSGVTQTPKHLITATGQRVTLRCSPRSGDLSVYWYQQSLDQGLQFLIQYYNGEERAKGNILERFSAQQFPDLHSELNLSSLELGDSALYFCASSVAGSSGRHDEQFFGPGTRLTVL.

CDR3 DNA: TGCGCCAGCAGCCAAGATGGAGGGGGGGCCGGGGAGCTGTTTTTT. This encodes CASSQDGGGAGELFF. This chain uses TRBV4-3 with TRBJ2-2, with a tentative D call TRBD2 (7 bases). Trimming removed 0 bases at V and 6 bases at J, with 11 bases between. The CDR3 spans 15 residues. CDR1 LGHNA and CDR2 YSLEER come from the germline V gene.

This clone was counted a single time. V usage is TRBV15 and J usage is TRBJ1-4; tentative D call: TRBD1 (5 bases). CDR3 length: 14 amino acids. Germline V lookup: CDR1 LNHNV, CDR2 YYDKDF (reference sequence). Trimming left V 0 bases short and J 7 bases short, with 9 bases between. The CDR3 DNA is TGTGCCACCAGCAGAGATCGGACAAGTGAAAAACTGTTTTTT. Amino acid sequence: CATSRDRTSEKLFF.

The DNA for the CDR3 is TGTGCCAGCAGCCTCGGACAGGTTATTGGGGAGACCCAGTACTTC. This translates into CASSLGQVIGETQYF. The chain is built from TRBV7-3 and TRBJ2-5; 7 bases are shared with TRBD1. This CDR3 region has 15 residues. Germline CDR1 SGHTA, CDR2 FQGTGA. The J segment lost 5 bases and the V segment lost 5 bases, leaving 11 bases of the junction unmatched.

The chain uses TRBV4-1 and TRBJ1-2, with 7 bases aligning to TRBD1. J lost 2 bases, V lost 4 bases, and 4 bases had no gene match. The germline CDR1 and CDR2 sequences are MGHRA and YSYEKL. The CDR3 loop spans 14 amino acids. DNA of the CDR3: TGCGCCAGCAGCCGAGAACAGGGGAACTATGGCTACACCTTC. It codes for CASSREQGNYGYTF.

This sequence joins TRBV30 and TRBJ1-2, with TRBD1 matching over 9 bases. V was pared by 0 bases and J by 4 bases, with 6 bases of the junction left unmatched. This CDR3 is built from 15 residues. The V gene's germline CDR1 is GTSNPN and CDR2 SVGIG (reference sequence). CDR3 sequence (DNA): TGTGCCTGGAGTGTACAGGGGGCAGGCATCTATGGCTACACCTTC. Protein product: CAWSVQGAGIYGYTF.

This rearrangement joins TRBV7-3 to TRBJ2-2, with D tentatively TRBD2 (5 bases). Germline CDR1 and CDR2: SGHTA and FQGTGA. V was trimmed by 5 bases and J by 2 bases, leaving 15 bases between them. This CDR3 is 16 amino acids long. The CDR3, as DNA: TGTGCCAGCAGCCCTCCCCGGGGAGTCAACACCGGGGAGCTGTTTTTT. Residues: CASSPPRGVNTGELFF.

The chain couples TRBV30 to TRBJ2-7, with TRBD2 matching over 8 bases. The V segment lost 5 bases and the J segment 2 bases; nucleotides outside the gene matches: 14. The germline V gene has CDR1 GTSNPN and CDR2 SVGIG (reference sequence). The CDR3 sequence is 16 residues long. The CDR3 region has the DNA TGTGCCTGGGAGACCCGGTCGGGGGGGCGAGCCTACGAGCAGTACTTC. Translating gives CAWETRSGGRAYEQYF.

This chain uses TRBV4-2 with TRBJ2-3, with 11 bases that match TRBD1. After removal of 4 bases from V and 3 bases from J, the junction contained 6 bases not matched to a gene. The CDR3 runs to 16 residues. Germline assignment: CDR1 LGHNA and CDR2 YNFKEQ. CDR3 nucleotide sequence: TGTGCCAGCAGCCCACGGACAGGGGGCACAACAGATACGCAGTATTTT. This codes for CASSPRTGGTTDTQYF.

This clone was picked up one time. This chain's CDR3 is CASSERGGGGSYNEQFF. Written as DNA, the CDR3 is TGTGCCAGCAGTGAAAGGGGCGGGGGAGGCTCCTACAATGAGCAGTTCTTC. The J gene is TRBJ2-1, the V gene TRBV6-1, with 7 positions matching TRBD2. The V and J ends lost 2 bases and 0 bases, in that order; junction bases with no gene match: 7. CDR1 and CDR2 from the germline V gene are MNHNS and SASEGT. The CDR3 has 17 amino acids.

The chain's CDR3 is CASSLGGPPGDTQYF. The CDR3 region has the DNA TGTGCCAGCAGCTTGGGGGGGCCCCCCGGAGATACGCAGTATTTT. The V call is TRBV5-4, the J call TRBJ2-3; weak D call: TRBD1 (6 bases). Trimming took 0 bases from V and 5 from J, leaving 13 bases between them. The CDR3 runs to 15 residues. The germline V gene encodes CDR1 SGHNT and CDR2 YYREEE (reference sequence).

The V and J genes are TRBV7-9 and TRBJ2-1, with D hard to call. The V end was cut by 1 base, the J end by 5 bases, with 9 bases between. Germline V lookup: CDR1 SEHNR, CDR2 FQNEAQ (reference sequence). The CDR3 runs 14 residues. CDR3 loop: CASSLGSGNNEQFF. For the CDR3, the DNA is TGTGCCAGCAGCTTAGGGTCAGGTAACAATGAGCAGTTCTTC.

The sample holds one count of this clone. V gene TRBV5-1 combines with J gene TRBJ1-3; D is unresolved. The CDR3 sequence is 16 residues long. The ends were cut back, 4 bases at V and 0 bases at J, with 14 bases in the middle. The germline gives CDR1 SGHRS, CDR2 YFSETQ. In DNA form, the CDR3 reads TGCGCCAGCAGCCCGGAGACGGCCAGCTCTGGAAACACCATATATTTT. Its protein is CASSPETASSGNTIYF.

V usage is TRBV14 and J usage is TRBJ1-6; D unclear. Germline lookup yields CDR1 SGHDN and CDR2 FVKESK. V gave up 4 bases and J gave up 14 bases, with 15 bases separating them. The CDR3 is made up of 13 amino acids. CDR3 DNA sequence: TGTGCCAGCAGCCTTGGTCCCCCTATGGCCCTCCACTTT. Amino acids: CASSLGPPMALHF.

The chain links TRBV28 to TRBJ2-5; possibly TRBD1 for D (5 bases). The J call may be faulty, since TRBJ2-7 better matches the DNA end. Germline lookup yields CDR1 MDHEN and CDR2 SYDVKM. The CDR3 length is 14 residues. The CDR3 region has the DNA TGTGCCAGCAGTTGGACATTCACTAACTACGAGCAGTACTTC. This gives the protein CASSWTFTNYEQYF.

This clone has a single count. The chain has TRBV11-2 and TRBJ2-2; TRBD2 matches at 10 bases. Trimming cost V 2 bases and J 6 bases; bases outside gene matches: 9. The V gene's germline CDR1 is SGHAT and CDR2 FQNNGV. The CDR3 runs to 17 residues. The chain's CDR3 is CASSLSSGRATAGELFF. DNA of the CDR3: TGTGCCAGCAGCTTATCCAGCGGGAGGGCCACGGCCGGGGAGCTGTTTTTT.

The V and J genes are TRBV21-1 and TRBJ2-7; the table's D gene call, TRBD2, was not cross checked with the DNA. TRBV21-1 is a recognized pseudogene. The CDR3 totals 16 residues. For the CDR3, the DNA is TGTGCCAGCAGCAATTCAACTAGGAACCAATTCTACGAGCAGTACTTC. Translating gives CASSNSTRNQFYEQYF.

V gene TRBV7-2 combines with J gene TRBJ1-1; unclear D gene. V lost 5 bases, J lost 0 bases, and 7 bases lay in between. CDR1 SGHTA and CDR2 FQGNSA come from the germline V gene. The CDR3 length is 13 residues. CDR3 nucleotide sequence: TGTGCCAGCAGCGACACTGTGAACACTGAAGCTTTCTTT. Encoded protein: CASSDTVNTEAFF.

Note on this clone: A junction end diverges from the germline sequence, so it may reflect a read error. This chain uses TRBV7-9 with TRBJ2-2; D ambiguous. Germline V gene lookup returns CDR1 SEHNR and CDR2 FQNEAQ (reference sequence). The CDR3 totals 15 residues. In nucleotides, the CDR3 is TGTTCCAGCAACTCCCTATTAAAGAACACCGGGGAGCTGTTTTTT. Its translation is CSSNSLLKNTGELFF.

The V and J genes are TRBV25-1 and TRBJ1-4; D is possibly TRBD1 (5 bases). Germline-derived CDR1 and CDR2 are MGHDK and SYGVNS. The CDR3 length is 16 residues. V lost 6 bases and J lost 7, with 21 bases in between. The CDR3 DNA reads as TGTGCCAGCAGCACACCGCATGGAGGGGTAGGTGAAAAACTGTTTTTT. Translating it yields CASSTPHGGVGEKLFF.

The count of this clone is one. The chain links TRBV11-2 to TRBJ2-7; no definite D call. Germline CDR1 reads SGHAT; CDR2 reads FQNNGV. V was pared by 6 bases and J by 0 bases, with 12 bases between. The CDR3 contains 14 residues. CDR3 sequence reads: CASRYGGGSYEQYF. CDR3 in DNA: TGTGCCAGCAGATACGGCGGTGGCTCCTACGAGCAGTACTTC.

This chain connects TRBV4-2 to TRBJ2-5; 10 positions agree with TRBD2. The tail of the sequence fits TRBJ2-7 better, so the J call may be wrong. CDR1 LGHNA and CDR2 YNFKEQ come from the germline V gene. The CDR3 extends over 18 amino acids. CDR3 protein: CASSQALAGEGAVYEQYF. CDR3 in DNA: TGTGCCAGCAGCCAGGCGCTAGCGGGAGAAGGGGCTGTGTACGAGCAGTACTTC.

The chain recombines TRBV5-5 with TRBJ2-1, with D maybe TRBD1 (5 bases). Germline V gene data show CDR1 as SGHKS and CDR2 as YYEKEE (reference sequence). The V and J ends lost 7 bases and 10 bases respectively, with 15 bases between them. The CDR3 covers 12 residues. The CDR3 spells CASQLGAKEQFF. CDR3 coding DNA: TGTGCCAGCCAACTTGGGGCCAAAGAGCAGTTCTTC.

The chain recombines TRBV18 with TRBJ2-5; the match to TRBD2 covers 12 bases. Trimming removed 6 bases from V and 1 base from J; junction bases left unmatched: 3. Germline values: CDR1 KGHSH, CDR2 LQKENI. The CDR3 has 15 amino acids. The CDR3 DNA reads as TGTGCCAGCTCCCTAGCGGGAGGGCTCCAAGAGACCCAGTACTTC. Its translation is CASSLAGGLQETQYF.